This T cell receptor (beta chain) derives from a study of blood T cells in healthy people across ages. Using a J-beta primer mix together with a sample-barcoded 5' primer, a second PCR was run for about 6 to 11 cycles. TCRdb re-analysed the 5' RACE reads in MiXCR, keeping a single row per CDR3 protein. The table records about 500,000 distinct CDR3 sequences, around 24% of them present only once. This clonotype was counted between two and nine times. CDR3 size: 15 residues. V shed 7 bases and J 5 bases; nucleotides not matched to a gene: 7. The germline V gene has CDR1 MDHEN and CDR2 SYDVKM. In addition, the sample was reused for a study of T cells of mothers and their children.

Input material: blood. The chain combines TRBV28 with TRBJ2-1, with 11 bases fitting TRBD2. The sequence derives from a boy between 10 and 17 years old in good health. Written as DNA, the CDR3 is TGTGCCAGCACCATAGCGGGAGGGCGAAACAATGAGCAGTTCTTC. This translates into CASTIAGGRNNEQFF.